This is a list of T cell receptor beta chains from one sample in a study of CD8 T cells in Susac syndrome. TCRdb analysed the immunoSEQ multiplex PCR reads with MiXCR anew, one entry per CDR3 protein. The repertoire has some 400,000 distinct CDR3 sequences, approximately 89% of them found once; the top ten carry approximately 0.12%. Sequenced sample: CD8+ T cells from PBMCs. The receptors stem from a human donor with multiple sclerosis. Each CDR3 is given with its conserved first and last residue. The D gene is left open where the match is weak. Clone size is stated in some rows and not others, as once, few, many or a class when expanded.

d_call,j_call,cdr3_length,clone_size,v_call,cdr3_aa,cdr3_nt
-,TRBJ1-1,14,-,TRBV4-1,CASSQVIGLVEAFF,TGCGCCAGCAGCCAAGTCATAGGGTTAGTTGAAGCTTTCTTT
TRBD1,TRBJ1-4,13,-,TRBV27,CASSQILGGLLSF,TGTGCCAGCAGCCAGATACTAGGGGGCTTGCTGTCTTTT
TRBD2,TRBJ2-3,14,-,TRBV20-1,CSAEGSGGADTQYF,TGCAGTGCAGAGGGTAGCGGGGGGGCCGATACGCAGTATTTT
TRBD1,TRBJ1-1,16,-,TRBV27,CASSWDRVGSNTEAFF,TGTGCCAGCAGTTGGGACAGGGTAGGTTCGAACACTGAAGCTTTCTTT
TRBD1,TRBJ2-7,13,-,TRBV6-1,CASTPGTAYEQYF,TGTGCCAGCACTCCCGGGACAGCGTACGAGCAGTACTTC
TRBD2,TRBJ2-3,16,once,TRBV29-1,CSVIFLAGGPPDTQYF,TGCAGCGTGATCTTTCTAGCGGGAGGGCCCCCAGATACGCAGTATTTT
-,TRBJ1-4,14,-,TRBV19,CASSGGSRDEKLFF,TGTGCCAGTAGTGGCGGGTCACGAGATGAAAAACTGTTTTTT
-,TRBJ2-1,14,once,TRBV6-2/TRBV6-3,CASSYWVAYNEQFF,TGTGCCAGCAGTTACTGGGTAGCCTACAATGAGCAGTTCTTC
-,TRBJ1-1,14,-,TRBV6-1,CASSEAGSGTEAFF,TGTGCCAGCAGTGAAGCGGGGTCAGGGACTGAAGCTTTCTTT
-,TRBJ2-5,13,-,TRBV2,CASSEDWQETQYF,TGTGCCAGCAGTGAGGACTGGCAAGAGACCCAGTACTTC
-,TRBJ2-1,13,few,TRBV9,CASSVGGRNEQFF,TGTGCCAGCAGCGTAGGCGGTAGGAATGAGCAGTTCTTC
TRBD1,TRBJ1-4,18,once,TRBV28,CASSTPLLGQGTNEKLFF,TGTGCCAGCAGTACACCGTTGCTAGGACAGGGAACTAATGAAAAACTGTTTTTT
-,TRBJ2-4,13,-,TRBV29-1,CSVRDQAKNIQYF,TGCAGCGTTCGAGACCAAGCCAAAAACATTCAGTACTTC
-,TRBJ2-1,12,-,TRBV29-1,CRALGLMDEQFF,TGCAGGGCGCTGGGTCTGATGGATGAGCAGTTCTTC
TRBD1,TRBJ2-7,14,-,TRBV4-1,CASSYGQATYEQYF,TGCGCCAGCAGCTACGGACAGGCCACCTACGAGCAGTACTTC
-,TRBJ1-5,15,few,TRBV3-1,CASSQAGQMNQPQHF,TGTGCCAGCAGCCAAGCAGGACAGATGAATCAGCCCCAGCATTTT
-,TRBJ2-1,13,-,TRBV7-9,CASSLGLINEQFF,TGTGCCAGCAGCCTGGGGCTGATCAATGAGCAGTTCTTC
-,TRBJ2-7,15,-,TRBV4-1,CASSQTFSSPYEQYF,TGCGCCAGCAGCCAGACCTTTAGCAGCCCCTACGAGCAGTACTTC
TRBD1,TRBJ1-1,15,-,TRBV3-1,CASTETGTANTEAFF,TGTGCCAGCACCGAAACCGGGACAGCGAACACTGAAGCTTTCTTT
-,TRBJ1-1,18,-,TRBV11-1,CASSPVDSVIMMNTEAFF,TGTGCCAGCAGCCCCGTCGACAGCGTAATAATGATGAACACTGAAGCTTTCTTT
TRBD2,TRBJ2-2,17,-,TRBV6-5,CASSYPKRGTNTGELFF,TGTGCCAGCAGTTACCCCAAGCGGGGGACGAACACCGGGGAGCTGTTTTTT
TRBD1,TRBJ2-7,16,-,TRBV4-3,CASSRSDKDRTYEQYF,TGCGCCAGCAGCCGAAGTGACAAGGACAGGACCTACGAGCAGTACTTC
-,TRBJ2-7,13,-,TRBV12-3/TRBV12-4,CASSFAPGAEQYF,TGTGCCAGCAGTTTTGCCCCAGGGGCCGAGCAGTACTTC
TRBD1,TRBJ1-1,16,-,TRBV7-9,CASSFNRGGGNTEAFF,TGTGCCAGCAGCTTTAACAGGGGAGGAGGGAACACTGAAGCTTTCTTT
TRBD1,TRBJ2-1,20,-,TRBV10-3,CAISEPTGGRLAVVYNEQFF,TGTGCCATCAGTGAGCCGACAGGGGGCCGGCTAGCGGTCGTCTACAATGAGCAGTTCTTC
-,TRBJ2-5,12,-,TRBV5-4,CASSWTEETQYF,TGTGCCAGCAGCTGGACAGAAGAGACCCAGTACTTC
-,TRBJ1-4,11,-,TRBV25-1,CASSDREKLFF,TGTGCCAGCAGTGACCGAGAAAAACTGTTTTTT
TRBD1,TRBJ1-1,15,once,TRBV29-1,CSVDTGTGRGAEAFF,TGCAGCGTTGATACCGGGACAGGGCGAGGTGCTGAAGCTTTCTTT
-,TRBJ1-1,12,-,TRBV6-6,CASSYLPPEAFF,TGTGCCAGCAGTTACTTGCCGCCTGAAGCTTTCTTT
-,TRBJ2-7,14,-,TRBV6-2/TRBV6-3,CASSYGAGTYEQYF,TGTGCCAGCAGTTACGGGGCCGGAACCTACGAGCAGTACTTC
-,TRBJ2-5,13,-,TRBV12-3/TRBV12-4,CASSLGPVETQYF,TGTGCCAGCAGTTTAGGGCCAGTAGAGACCCAGTACTTC
-,TRBJ1-6,17,-,TRBV6-1,CASSPTKGQTINSPLHF,TGTGCCAGCAGTCCGACAAAAGGACAGACGATTAATTCACCCCTCCACTTT
TRBD2,TRBJ2-5,19,-,TRBV27,CASSFPKLAGVGGEETQYF,TGTGCCAGCAGTTTCCCCAAACTAGCGGGAGTAGGAGGGGAAGAGACCCAGTACTTC
TRBD1,TRBJ2-7,16,-,TRBV27,CASSFIPTGWPNEQYF,TGTGCCAGCTCGTTTATACCGACAGGGTGGCCTAACGAGCAGTACTTC
-,TRBJ1-5,13,-,TRBV19,CASKRAGDQPQHF,TGTGCCAGTAAAAGGGCCGGGGATCAGCCCCAGCATTTT
-,TRBJ1-5,16,once,TRBV27,CASSFRGNLGNQPQHF,TGTGCCAGCAGTTTTAGAGGTAACCTAGGCAATCAGCCCCAGCATTTT